A single sample gave rise to the 16 T cell receptor beta chains below, sequenced in a study of cytomegalovirus exposure and HLA in healthy donors. In the PCR, 60 Vbeta and 13 Jbeta primers were used. Sequencing used immunoSEQ multiplex PCR; TCRdb keeps in-frame clones, though not all of them. Counted here are some 180,000 clones, about 84% occurring once; the ten biggest clones make up 13% to 15%. The sequenced material came from PBMCs. The receptors originated from a woman in her thirties in good health and CMV-seropositive.

This clone occurred once. V usage is TRBV7-2 and J usage is TRBJ2-1; 14 positions agree with TRBD2. CDR1 is SGHTA and CDR2 is FQGNSA in the germline V gene. This CDR3 has 16 amino acids. V was clipped by 4 bases and J by 6 bases; unmatched bases: 5. CDR3 nucleotides: TGTGCCAGCAGCTCCCCGGGACTAGCGGGGGTCAATGAGCAGTTCTTC. Translation gives CASSSPGLAGVNEQFF.

This clone has a handful of counts. The chain employs TRBV27 and TRBJ2-7, with 10 bases matching TRBD2. The V gene's germline CDR1 is MNHEY and CDR2 SMNVEV (reference sequence). CDR3 size: 14 residues. V was clipped by 3 bases and J by 4 bases; unmatched bases: 3. The DNA of the CDR3 is TGTGCCAGCAGTTTGGGACTAGCGCCATACGAGCAGTACTTC. Amino acids: CASSLGLAPYEQYF.

The rearrangement joins TRBV7-2 to TRBJ2-7; TRBD2 is a possible D gene (5 bases). V lost 2 bases and J lost 6, with 11 bases in between. CDR1 is SGHTA, CDR2 FQGNSA, per germline. The CDR3 is 13 residues long. CDR3 sequence (DNA): TGTGCCAGCAGCTTAAAGCTAGCTCTCGAGCAGTACTTC. Its translation: CASSLKLALEQYF.

The V and J genes are TRBV4-3 and TRBJ2-7; no clear D. Germline CDR1 is LGHNA and CDR2 is YSLEER. CDR3 length: 16 residues. The V gene lost 4 bases and the J gene lost 0 bases, with 16 bases spanning the gap. Here the CDR3 reads CASSPSFSGSSYEQYF. The CDR3, as DNA: TGCGCCAGCAGCCCCAGTTTTTCTGGCAGCTCCTACGAGCAGTACTTC.

V usage is TRBV5-4 and J usage is TRBJ2-3; 12 nucleotides line up with TRBD2. This CDR3 region has 15 residues. The V gene end was trimmed by 3 bases and the J gene end by 4 bases; junction bases not matched to a gene: 3. Germline V gives CDR1 SGHNT, CDR2 YYREEE (reference sequence). As DNA, the CDR3 is TGTGCCAGCAGCTCTAGCGGGGGGGCTGCAGATACGCAGTATTTT. It codes for CASSSSGGAADTQYF.

The chain uses TRBV27 and TRBJ1-2; TRBD1 matches 10 bases. Looked up from germline, CDR1 is MNHEY and CDR2 is SMNVEV (reference sequence). CDR3 length equals 17 residues. V trimming: 2 bases; J trimming: 3 bases; junction bases outside the gene matches: 9. The CDR3 sequence is CASSLNPGGQGDYGYTF. Here the CDR3 DNA reads TGTGCCAGCAGTTTAAACCCCGGAGGACAGGGGGACTATGGCTACACCTTC.

The chain has TRBV29-1 and TRBJ2-7, with TRBD2 matching over 10 bases. V shed 6 bases and J 4 bases; nucleotides not matched to a gene: 9. The CDR3 has 14 residues. Germline values: CDR1 SQVTM, CDR2 ANQGSEA. This CDR3 is CSVALAGEVYEQYF. The CDR3 nucleotides read TGCAGCGTGGCCCTAGCGGGAGAGGTGTACGAGCAGTACTTC.

This clone was seen only once. The chain joins TRBV28 to TRBJ1-1; 7 positions agree with TRBD1. Germline trimming cut 5 bases from V and 6 bases from J; bases unmatched to any gene: 3. Germline V gene lookup returns CDR1 MDHEN and CDR2 SYDVKM. The CDR3 is 12 amino acids. DNA of the CDR3: TGTGCCAGCAGTCTACAGGGGCCTGAAGCTTTCTTT. It specifies CASSLQGPEAFF.

This clone showed up just a few times. The chain joins TRBV7-2 to TRBJ1-2; D possibly corresponds to TRBD1 (5 bases). The CDR3 is made up of 15 amino acids. V lost 8 bases and J lost 0, with 16 bases in between. CDR1 is SGHTA and CDR2 is FQGNSA in the germline V gene. The CDR3 DNA reads as TGTGCCAGCGCTTTGGTGGGGCAGACTAACTATGGCTACACCTTC. Translated, it gives CASALVGQTNYGYTF.

The chain is built from TRBV5-4 and TRBJ2-7; TRBD1 agrees at 8 bases. CDR3 length: 14 amino acids. CDR1 is SGHNT and CDR2 is YYREEE in the germline V gene (reference sequence). J was trimmed by 2 bases and V by 4 bases; bases with no gene match: 5. CDR3 protein: CASSRDRTTYEQYF. CDR3 sequence (DNA): TGTGCCAGCAGCCGGGACAGGACCACCTACGAGCAGTACTTC.

The CDR3 sequence: CAIKAGPTNEKLFF. The CDR3 nucleotides are TGTGCCATCAAGGCAGGGCCAACTAATGAAAAACTGTTTTTT. This rearrangement joins TRBV10-3 to TRBJ1-4, with D possibly being TRBD1 (5 bases). CDR3 size: 14 residues. Germline-derived CDR1 and CDR2 are ENHRY and SYGVKD. Trimming cost V 7 bases and J 0 bases, with 9 bases left between them.

The V and J genes are TRBV4-1 and TRBJ2-2; tentatively, D is TRBD1 (6 bases). The CDR3 covers 17 residues. Germline V gene sequence: CDR1 MGHRA, CDR2 YSYEKL. V lost 4 bases to trimming and J lost 1 base, with 16 bases between them. The CDR3 DNA is TGCGCCAGCAGCCCTCGACATATGACAGGGAACACCGGGGAGCTGTTTTTT. It encodes CASSPRHMTGNTGELFF.

This chain links TRBV7-8 with TRBJ1-3; a weak D match, TRBD1 (5 bases). The V gene's germline CDR1 is SGHVS and CDR2 FQNEAQ. V gave up 3 bases and J gave up 4 bases, with 13 bases separating them. The CDR3 runs 15 residues. The DNA of the CDR3 is TGTGCCAGCAGCTTGGCGGGGGGTGGAGGAAACACCATATATTTT. It yields the protein CASSLAGGGGNTIYF.

The chain is built from TRBV29-1 and TRBJ2-7; 7 bases match TRBD2. Losses at the gene ends were 4 bases for V and 0 bases for J; bases not matched to a gene: 9. The CDR3 consists of 15 residues. Germline V gene data show CDR1 as SQVTM and CDR2 as ANQGSEA. The DNA of the CDR3 is TGCAGCGTTGTATGGAGGCTAGCGGACTCCTACGAGCAGTACTTC. Translating it yields CSVVWRLADSYEQYF.

The chain carries TRBV7-8 and TRBJ2-3; possible D gene TRBD2, 6 bases. Trimming left V 10 bases short and J 5 bases short, with 10 bases between. Germline V gene lookup returns CDR1 SGHVS and CDR2 FQNEAQ. This CDR3 comprises 11 residues. The CDR3, as DNA: TGTGCCACCCGCGGGGTAGATACGCAGTATTTT. Its protein is CATRGVDTQYF.

The chain has TRBV2 and TRBJ2-1, with 14 nucleotides matching TRBD2. Germline V gene lookup returns CDR1 SNHLY and CDR2 FYNNEI. The length of the CDR3 is 17 residues. V was clipped by 6 bases and J by 4 bases; unmatched bases: 8. The chain's CDR3 is CASSSGLAGGLYNEQFF. The CDR3 DNA follows: TGTGCCAGCAGCTCCGGACTAGCGGGGGGCCTTTACAATGAGCAGTTCTTC.